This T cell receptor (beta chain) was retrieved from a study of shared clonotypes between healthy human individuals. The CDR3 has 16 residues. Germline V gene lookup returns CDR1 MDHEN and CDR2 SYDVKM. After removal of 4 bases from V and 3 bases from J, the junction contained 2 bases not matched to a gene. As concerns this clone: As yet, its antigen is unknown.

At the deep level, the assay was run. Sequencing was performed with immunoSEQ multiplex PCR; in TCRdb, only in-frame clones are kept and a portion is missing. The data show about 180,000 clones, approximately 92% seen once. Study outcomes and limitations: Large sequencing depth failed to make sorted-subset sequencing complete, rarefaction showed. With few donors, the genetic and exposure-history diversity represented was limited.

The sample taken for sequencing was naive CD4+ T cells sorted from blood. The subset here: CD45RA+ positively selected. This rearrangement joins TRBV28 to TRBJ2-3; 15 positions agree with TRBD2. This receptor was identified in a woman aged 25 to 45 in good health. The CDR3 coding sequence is TGTGCCAGCAGTTGGACTAGCGGGAGGGGGACAGATACGCAGTATTTT. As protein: CASSWTSGRGTDTQYF.